These 27 T cell receptor beta chains share one sample of origin, sequenced in a study of cytomegalovirus exposure and HLA in healthy donors. Use of 60 Vbeta and 13 Jbeta primers characterized the PCR. Measured with immunoSEQ multiplex PCR; TCRdb has only the in-frame clones, and not every one. Among some 150,000 clones listed, more than 65% were seen once. The sequenced material came from PBMCs. The receptors originated from a woman between 50 and 59 years old in good health and CMV-seronegative.

The V gene is TRBV19, the J gene TRBJ2-1, with a weak D call TRBD2 (6 bases). Germline V lookup: CDR1 LNHDA, CDR2 SQIVND (reference sequence). CDR3 size: 16 residues. Deletions cut 8 bases from V and 5 bases from J, with 22 bases between. Here the CDR3 DNA reads TGTGCCAGTCAATTCCCCAGGGAGGTTTCGGACAATGAGCAGTTCTTC. Encoded protein: CASQFPREVSDNEQFF.

This chain uses TRBV6-6 with TRBJ2-1; TRBD2 matches 7 bases. Germline V gives CDR1 MNHNY, CDR2 SVGAGI (reference sequence). V shed 8 bases and J 8 bases; nucleotides not matched to a gene: 12. The CDR3 runs 14 residues. CDR3: CASRREGLIHEQFF. In nucleotides, the CDR3 is TGTGCCAGCCGCAGGGAGGGCCTTATCCATGAGCAGTTCTTC.

This chain connects TRBV19 to TRBJ2-7; D is perhaps TRBD1 (5 bases). This CDR3 is 13 amino acids long. Per the germline V gene, CDR1 is LNHDA and CDR2 is SQIVND (reference sequence). Trimming stripped 5 bases from V and 2 bases from J, with 10 bases between. CDR3 sequence: CASSASTAYEQYF. The CDR3 nucleotides are TGTGCCAGTAGTGCCTCGACAGCCTACGAGCAGTACTTC.

The chain has TRBV7-3 and TRBJ2-1, with 13 bases lining up with TRBD2. V lost 5 bases, J lost 5 bases, and 9 bases stayed unmatched. CDR1 and CDR2 from the germline V gene are SGHTA and FQGTGA. This CDR3 has 17 amino acids. CDR3 bases: TGTGCCAGCAGCGCCGGACTAGCGGGAGTTTCTGACAATGAGCAGTTCTTC. Protein product: CASSAGLAGVSDNEQFF. Combining the CDR3 with reference TRBV7-3 and TRBJ2-1 gives the whole variable domain GAGVSQTPSNKVTEKGKYVELRCDPISGHTALYWYRQSLGQGPEFLIYFQGTGAADDSGLPNDRFFAVRPEGSVSTLKIQRTERGDSAVYLCASSAGLAGVSDNEQFFGPGTRLTVL.

The chain has TRBV28 and TRBJ1-2, with D tentatively TRBD1 (6 bases). Germline CDR1 reads MDHEN; CDR2 reads SYDVKM. The CDR3 is 15 residues long. The ends were cut back, 2 bases at V and 4 bases at J, with 14 bases in the middle. CDR3 sequence (DNA): TGTGCCAGCAGTTTAGGGGGCAGTTACCCCTATGGCTACACCTTC. Translating gives CASSLGGSYPYGYTF.

This clone was observed a few times. The rearrangement links TRBV5-4 to TRBJ1-1; TRBD1 is a possible D gene (5 bases). V lost 5 bases and J lost 0, with 17 bases in between. This CDR3 comprises 16 residues. The germline CDR1 and CDR2 sequences are SGHNT and YYREEE (reference sequence). The CDR3 protein is CASREGRFSMNTEAFF. In nucleotides, the CDR3 is TGTGCCAGCAGGGAGGGACGATTCTCCATGAACACTGAAGCTTTCTTT. Looking up the rest from reference TRBV5-4 and TRBJ1-1 gives the full variable domain: ETGVTQSPTHLIKTRGQQVTLRCSSQSGHNTVSWYQQALGQGPQFIFQYYREEENGRGNFPPRFSGLQFPNYSSELNVNALELDDSALYLCASREGRFSMNTEAFFGQGTRLTVV.

The chain recombines TRBV28 with TRBJ2-1; weak D call: TRBD2 (5 bases). Trimming took off 3 bases at V and 13 bases at J, with 13 bases between the two ends. Looked up from germline, CDR1 is MDHEN and CDR2 is SYDVKM. The CDR3 extends over 12 amino acids. CDR3: CASSFSGRHQFF. For the CDR3, the DNA is TGTGCCAGCAGTTTCTCGGGAAGGCACCAGTTCTTC. Filled out from reference TRBV28 and TRBJ2-1, the complete variable domain reads DVKVTQSSRYLVKRTGEKVFLECVQDMDHENMFWYRQDPGLGLRLIYFSYDVKMKEKGDIPEGYSVSREKKERFSLILESASTNQTSMYLCASSFSGRHQFFGPGTRLTVL.

The chain carries TRBV7-2 and TRBJ1-5; D is perhaps TRBD1 (5 bases). Between the trimmed V and J ends, which lost 2 bases and 6 bases, there was a span of 23 bases. The CDR3 extends over 18 amino acids. CDR1 is SGHTA and CDR2 is FQGNSA in the germline V gene. The CDR3 bases are TGTGCCAGCAGCTTATATCGGCCAGGACCCAACCAGGGTCAGCCCCAGCATTTT. This encodes CASSLYRPGPNQGQPQHF.

This clone was observed once. This sequence joins TRBV19 and TRBJ2-3; 7 bases match TRBD2. J gave up 4 bases and V 5 bases, and 15 bases lay outside the gene matches. The germline V gene has CDR1 LNHDA and CDR2 SQIVND (reference sequence). CDR3 length: 17 residues. CDR3 in amino acids: CASSGPFGGSKADTQYF. The CDR3 DNA reads TGTGCCAGTAGTGGCCCGTTTGGCGGGAGTAAAGCAGATACGCAGTATTTT. Together with reference TRBV19 and TRBJ2-3, the CDR3 gives the full variable domain: DGGITQSPKYLFRKEGQNVTLSCEQNLNHDAMYWYRQDPGQGLRLIYYSQIVNDFQKGDIAEGYSVSREKKESFPLTVTSAQKNPTAFYLCASSGPFGGSKADTQYFGPGTRLTVL.

The chain joins TRBV11-2 to TRBJ2-7; 7 bases map to TRBD2. J lost 2 bases, V lost 6 bases, and 13 bases had no gene match. Per the germline V gene, CDR1 is SGHAT and CDR2 is FQNNGV. The CDR3 consists of 16 residues. CDR3 region: CASRGLGGSGAYEQYF. The CDR3 DNA reads TGTGCCAGCAGGGGACTTGGCGGGAGTGGGGCCTACGAGCAGTACTTC. The full variable domain, its missing parts supplied by reference TRBV11-2 and TRBJ2-7, is EAGVAQSPRYKIIEKRQSVAFWCNPISGHATLYWYQQILGQGPKLLIQFQNNGVVDDSQLPKDRFSAERLKGVDSTLKIQPAKLEDSAVYLCASRGLGGSGAYEQYFGPGTRLTVT.

J is TRBJ2-1 and V is TRBV9, with TRBD1 identical over 9 bases. CDR3 length: 14 amino acids. V gave up 4 bases and J gave up 6 bases; unmatched junction bases: 5. Germline CDR1 and CDR2: SGDLS and YYNGEE. CDR3 nucleotide sequence: TGTGCCAGCAGCTGGGGGACAGGGCGCAATGAGCAGTTCTTC. Encoded protein: CASSWGTGRNEQFF.

The rearrangement uses TRBV5-1 and TRBJ2-7, with D possibly matching TRBD2 (6 bases). V gave up 1 base and J gave up 3 bases, with 8 bases separating them. Per germline, CDR1 SGHRS and CDR2 YFSETQ. There are 13 residues in the CDR3. This CDR3 is CASSLPGVYEQYF. The CDR3 DNA reads as TGCGCCAGCAGCTTGCCGGGAGTCTACGAGCAGTACTTC.

This clone came up once. This chain connects TRBV7-9 to TRBJ1-2; D is unresolved. Germline V gives CDR1 SEHNR, CDR2 FQNEAQ (reference sequence). The CDR3 covers 14 residues. The V and J ends lost 2 bases and 4 bases respectively, with 11 bases between them. The CDR3 loop reads CASSLIDQIYGYTF. CDR3 DNA: TGTGCCAGCAGCTTAATCGATCAGATCTATGGCTACACCTTC.

This chain uses TRBV18 with TRBJ2-7; 9 bases match TRBD2. The ends lost 4 bases at V and 5 bases at J; junction bases unmatched: 3. Germline lookup yields CDR1 KGHSH and CDR2 LQKENI. This CDR3 is built from 13 residues. CDR3 sequence: CASSLRTSDEQYF. The DNA for the CDR3 is TGTGCCAGCTCACTCCGGACTAGCGACGAGCAGTACTTC.

This sequence joins TRBV5-1 and TRBJ2-5; 12 positions agree with TRBD2. Germline V gives CDR1 SGHRS, CDR2 YFSETQ. V was clipped by 4 bases and J by 5 bases; unmatched bases: 9. The CDR3 contains 16 residues. CDR3 nucleotides: TGCGCCAGCAGCGTTGGGACTAGCGGGCAGGGTGAGACCCAGTACTTC. Translated: CASSVGTSGQGETQYF.

The sample holds a few counts of this clone. V and J are TRBV11-3 and TRBJ2-3, with TRBD1 identical over 10 bases. Germline-derived CDR1 and CDR2 are SGHNT and YENEEA. Unmatched junction bases numbered 6, after V lost 5 bases and J lost 4 bases. The CDR3 extends over 15 amino acids. CDR3 in DNA: TGTGCCAGCAGCCCCAGACAGGGGGCTTCAGATACGCAGTATTTT. It codes for CASSPRQGASDTQYF.

The gene calls are TRBV5-8 and TRBJ1-4, with TRBD1 matching 8 bases. The CDR3 covers 15 residues. Looked up from germline, CDR1 is SGHTS and CDR2 is YDEGEE. With V trimmed by 0 bases and J by 4 bases, 2 bases remained unmatched. The CDR3 DNA follows: TGTGCCAGCAGCTTGGTGACAGGGGTTAATGAAAAACTGTTTTTT. Protein: CASSLVTGVNEKLFF.

The sample holds many counts of this clone. The CDR3 region has the DNA TGTGCCAGCATGGCCCTCAATCAGCCCCAGCATTTT. Translated: CASMALNQPQHF. J is TRBJ1-5 and V is TRBV28, with unresolved D. This CDR3 is built from 12 residues. Trimming pared 7 bases from V and 3 bases from J, leaving 7 bases between. Per the germline V gene, CDR1 is MDHEN and CDR2 is SYDVKM. The full variable domain, in which reference TRBV28 and TRBJ1-5 provide the parts outside the CDR3, is DVKVTQSSRYLVKRTGEKVFLECVQDMDHENMFWYRQDPGLGLRLIYFSYDVKMKEKGDIPEGYSVSREKKERFSLILESASTNQTSMYLCASMALNQPQHFGDGTRLSIL.

The V call is TRBV5-6, the J call TRBJ2-1; a possible D gene is TRBD1 (6 bases). Germline-derived CDR1 and CDR2 are SGHDT and YYEEEE. There are 14 residues in the CDR3. Trimming took off 0 bases at V and 6 bases at J, with 10 bases between the two ends. CDR3: CASSLAQGINEQFF. CDR3 nucleotide sequence: TGTGCCAGCAGCTTGGCCCAGGGGATCAATGAGCAGTTCTTC. Complete variable domain (other parts from reference TRBV5-6 and TRBJ2-1): DAGVTQSPTHLIKTRGQQVTLRCSPKSGHDTVSWYQQALGQGPQFIFQYYEEEERQRGNFPDRFSGHQFPNYSSELNVNALLLGDSALYLCASSLAQGINEQFFGPGTRLTVL.

This clone is a singleton in its sample. This sequence joins TRBV19 and TRBJ2-5; TRBD1 matches 10 bases. V shed 5 bases, J shed 5 bases, and the junction held 11 bases outside the gene matches. This CDR3 region has 16 residues. The V gene's germline CDR1 is LNHDA and CDR2 SQIVND (reference sequence). The CDR3 here is CASSPGRTGGTETQYF. The DNA for the CDR3 is TGTGCCAGTAGTCCGGGGAGGACAGGGGGTACCGAGACCCAGTACTTC.

The DNA of the CDR3 is TGCGCCAGCAGTGATCCGGGGGAGACCCAGTACTTC. Residues: CASSDPGETQYF. The chain recombines TRBV10-1 with TRBJ2-5, with TRBD2 as a possible D gene (5 bases). V was pared by 3 bases and J by 5 bases, with 7 bases between. CDR1 and CDR2 (germline): WNHNN, SYGVQD (reference sequence). This CDR3 has 12 residues.

J is TRBJ2-5 and V is TRBV5-5, with 8 bases matching TRBD1. Trimming took 4 bases from V and 4 from J; bases not matched to a gene: 6. The germline V gene has CDR1 SGHKS and CDR2 YYEKEE (reference sequence). CDR3 length: 14 residues. The CDR3 DNA reads TGTGCCAGCAGCCCCTCCGGGACAGGAGAGACCCAGTACTTC. Its protein is CASSPSGTGETQYF.

This sequence joins TRBV2 and TRBJ1-6; 11 bases are shared with TRBD1. Germline CDR1 SNHLY, CDR2 FYNNEI. Losses at the gene ends were 6 bases for V and 7 bases for J; bases not matched to a gene: 5. The CDR3 contains 15 residues. CDR3 in DNA: TGTGCCAGCAGGGGACAGGGGGGCGGGAATTCACCCCTCCACTTT. Encoded protein: CASRGQGGGNSPLHF. Looking up the rest from reference TRBV2 and TRBJ1-6 gives the full variable domain: EPEVTQTPSHQVTQMGQEVILRCVPISNHLYFYWYRQILGQKVEFLVSFYNNEISEKSEIFDDQFSVERPDGSNFTLKIRSTKLEDSAMYFCASRGQGGGNSPLHFGNGTRLTVT.

This clone was seen a handful of times. J is TRBJ2-1 and V is TRBV5-4; 8 nucleotides align to TRBD2. The CDR3 contains 14 residues. Germline CDR1 SGHNT, CDR2 YYREEE (reference sequence). The J segment lost 6 bases and the V segment lost 5 bases, leaving 7 bases of the junction unmatched. In nucleotides, the CDR3 is TGTGCCAGCAGTACCGAGCGGGAGTTCAATGAGCAGTTCTTC. Translation: CASSTEREFNEQFF.

This clone was seen only a few times. The chain uses TRBV25-1 and TRBJ2-5; a weak D match, TRBD2 (6 bases). The last part of the DNA fits TRBJ2-7 better; the J call may be wrong. Germline CDR1 MGHDK, CDR2 SYGVNS. The CDR3 consists of 14 residues. The CDR3, as DNA: TGTGCCAGCAGTGAATCCGGGGAGGTCGGCGAGCAGTACTTC. This encodes CASSESGEVGEQYF.

This chain joins TRBV10-3 and TRBJ2-3; TRBD2 might be the D (6 bases). The germline V gene has CDR1 ENHRY and CDR2 SYGVKD. The CDR3 covers 14 residues. V was clipped by 4 bases and J by 2 bases, with 10 bases between them. CDR3 residues: CAISGGGITDTQYF. The CDR3 DNA reads as TGTGCCATCAGTGGGGGCGGGATCACAGATACGCAGTATTTT.

This clone has only a few counts. In DNA form, the CDR3 reads TGCGCCAGCAGGGGAGACTCGAACACTGAAGCTTTCTTT. It translates to CASRGDSNTEAFF. V and J are TRBV5-1 and TRBJ1-1; D ambiguous. This CDR3 has 13 amino acids. Trimming stripped 5 bases from V and 1 base from J, with 9 bases between. CDR1 is SGHRS, CDR2 YFSETQ, per germline.